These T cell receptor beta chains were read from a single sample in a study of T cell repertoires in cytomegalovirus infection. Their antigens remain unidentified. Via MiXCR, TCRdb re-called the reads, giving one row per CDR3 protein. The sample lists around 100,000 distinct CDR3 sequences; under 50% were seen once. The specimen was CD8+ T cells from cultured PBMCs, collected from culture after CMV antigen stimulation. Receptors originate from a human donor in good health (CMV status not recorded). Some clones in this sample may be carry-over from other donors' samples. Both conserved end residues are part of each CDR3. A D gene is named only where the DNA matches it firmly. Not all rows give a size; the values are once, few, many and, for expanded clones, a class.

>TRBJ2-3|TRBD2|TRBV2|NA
CAIFSGGGTDTQYF
TGTGCCATCTTTAGCGGGGGGGGCACAGATACGCAGTATTTT
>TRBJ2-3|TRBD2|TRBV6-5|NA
CAGPGGAGTPAQYF
TGTGCCGGCCCGGGGGGAGCGGGAACCCCTGCGCAGTATTTT
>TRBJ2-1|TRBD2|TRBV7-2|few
CASSWGGTSSYNEQFF
TGTGCCAGCAGCTGGGGGGGGACTAGCTCCTACAATGAGCAGTTCTTC
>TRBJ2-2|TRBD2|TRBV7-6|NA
CASSRGLAGENTGELFF
TGTGCCAGCAGCCGTGGACTAGCGGGGGAGAACACCGGGGAGCTGTTTTTT
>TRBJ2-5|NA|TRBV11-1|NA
CASRSEETQYF
TGTGCCAGCAGATCAGAGGAGACCCAGTACTTC
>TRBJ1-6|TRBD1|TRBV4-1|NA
CASSRMPGQGVRYNSPLHF
TGCGCCAGCAGCCGGATGCCCGGACAGGGGGTTAGGTATAATTCACCCCTCCACTTT
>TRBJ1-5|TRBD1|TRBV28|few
CASSFGDSSVSGQPQHF
TGTGCCAGCAGTTTCGGGGACAGCTCAGTGTCGGGCCAGCCCCAGCATTTT
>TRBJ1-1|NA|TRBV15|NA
CATSSEDNMNTEAFF
TGTGCCACCAGCAGTGAAGACAACATGAACACTGAAGCTTTCTTT
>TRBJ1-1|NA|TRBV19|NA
CASSIVGLGTNTEAFF
TGTGCCAGTAGTATAGTAGGTTTGGGAACGAACACTGAAGCTTTCTTT
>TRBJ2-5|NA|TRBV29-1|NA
CSVLTGRQRETQYF
TGCAGCGTCCTTACAGGGCGCCAAAGGGAGACCCAGTACTTC
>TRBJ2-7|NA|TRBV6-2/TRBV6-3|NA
CASSYGEGNYEQYF
TGTGCCAGCAGTTACGGCGAGGGGAACTACGAGCAGTACTTC
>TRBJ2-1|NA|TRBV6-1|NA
CASSLSQGHEQFF
TGTGCCAGCAGTCTCTCACAGGGCCACGAGCAGTTCTTC
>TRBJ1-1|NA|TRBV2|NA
CASSAFWGQNTEAFF
TGTGCCAGCAGTGCGTTTTGGGGACAGAACACTGAAGCTTTCTTT
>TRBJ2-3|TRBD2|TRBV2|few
CASTSPSGEGTDTQYF
TGTGCCAGTACGTCCCCTAGCGGGGAGGGGACAGATACGCAGTATTTT
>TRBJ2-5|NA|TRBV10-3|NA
CAISPGDQETQYF
TGTGCCATCAGCCCCGGGGACCAAGAGACCCAGTACTTC
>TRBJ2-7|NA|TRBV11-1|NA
CASSRGADQDEQYF
TGTGCCAGCAGCCGCGGGGCGGATCAGGACGAGCAGTACTTC
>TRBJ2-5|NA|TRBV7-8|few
CASSLLDSHWKTQYF
TGTGCCAGCAGCCTGTTGGACAGCCACTGGAAGACCCAGTACTTC
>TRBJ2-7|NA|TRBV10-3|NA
CAISDNYEQYF
TGTGCCATCAGTGATAACTACGAGCAGTACTTC
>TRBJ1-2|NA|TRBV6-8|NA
CASSYSPRDYTF
TGTGCCAGCAGTTACTCACCCAGGGACTACACCTTC
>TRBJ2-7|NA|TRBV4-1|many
CASSQAVNSYEQYF
TGCGCCAGCAGCCAAGCGGTCAACTCCTACGAGCAGTACTTC
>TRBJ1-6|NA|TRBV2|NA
CASGDNYNSPLHF
TGTGCCAGCGGGGACAACTATAATTCACCCCTCCACTTT
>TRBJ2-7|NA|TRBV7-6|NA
CASSLEGLAYEQYF
TGTGCCAGCAGCTTAGAGGGGTTGGCCTACGAGCAGTACTTC